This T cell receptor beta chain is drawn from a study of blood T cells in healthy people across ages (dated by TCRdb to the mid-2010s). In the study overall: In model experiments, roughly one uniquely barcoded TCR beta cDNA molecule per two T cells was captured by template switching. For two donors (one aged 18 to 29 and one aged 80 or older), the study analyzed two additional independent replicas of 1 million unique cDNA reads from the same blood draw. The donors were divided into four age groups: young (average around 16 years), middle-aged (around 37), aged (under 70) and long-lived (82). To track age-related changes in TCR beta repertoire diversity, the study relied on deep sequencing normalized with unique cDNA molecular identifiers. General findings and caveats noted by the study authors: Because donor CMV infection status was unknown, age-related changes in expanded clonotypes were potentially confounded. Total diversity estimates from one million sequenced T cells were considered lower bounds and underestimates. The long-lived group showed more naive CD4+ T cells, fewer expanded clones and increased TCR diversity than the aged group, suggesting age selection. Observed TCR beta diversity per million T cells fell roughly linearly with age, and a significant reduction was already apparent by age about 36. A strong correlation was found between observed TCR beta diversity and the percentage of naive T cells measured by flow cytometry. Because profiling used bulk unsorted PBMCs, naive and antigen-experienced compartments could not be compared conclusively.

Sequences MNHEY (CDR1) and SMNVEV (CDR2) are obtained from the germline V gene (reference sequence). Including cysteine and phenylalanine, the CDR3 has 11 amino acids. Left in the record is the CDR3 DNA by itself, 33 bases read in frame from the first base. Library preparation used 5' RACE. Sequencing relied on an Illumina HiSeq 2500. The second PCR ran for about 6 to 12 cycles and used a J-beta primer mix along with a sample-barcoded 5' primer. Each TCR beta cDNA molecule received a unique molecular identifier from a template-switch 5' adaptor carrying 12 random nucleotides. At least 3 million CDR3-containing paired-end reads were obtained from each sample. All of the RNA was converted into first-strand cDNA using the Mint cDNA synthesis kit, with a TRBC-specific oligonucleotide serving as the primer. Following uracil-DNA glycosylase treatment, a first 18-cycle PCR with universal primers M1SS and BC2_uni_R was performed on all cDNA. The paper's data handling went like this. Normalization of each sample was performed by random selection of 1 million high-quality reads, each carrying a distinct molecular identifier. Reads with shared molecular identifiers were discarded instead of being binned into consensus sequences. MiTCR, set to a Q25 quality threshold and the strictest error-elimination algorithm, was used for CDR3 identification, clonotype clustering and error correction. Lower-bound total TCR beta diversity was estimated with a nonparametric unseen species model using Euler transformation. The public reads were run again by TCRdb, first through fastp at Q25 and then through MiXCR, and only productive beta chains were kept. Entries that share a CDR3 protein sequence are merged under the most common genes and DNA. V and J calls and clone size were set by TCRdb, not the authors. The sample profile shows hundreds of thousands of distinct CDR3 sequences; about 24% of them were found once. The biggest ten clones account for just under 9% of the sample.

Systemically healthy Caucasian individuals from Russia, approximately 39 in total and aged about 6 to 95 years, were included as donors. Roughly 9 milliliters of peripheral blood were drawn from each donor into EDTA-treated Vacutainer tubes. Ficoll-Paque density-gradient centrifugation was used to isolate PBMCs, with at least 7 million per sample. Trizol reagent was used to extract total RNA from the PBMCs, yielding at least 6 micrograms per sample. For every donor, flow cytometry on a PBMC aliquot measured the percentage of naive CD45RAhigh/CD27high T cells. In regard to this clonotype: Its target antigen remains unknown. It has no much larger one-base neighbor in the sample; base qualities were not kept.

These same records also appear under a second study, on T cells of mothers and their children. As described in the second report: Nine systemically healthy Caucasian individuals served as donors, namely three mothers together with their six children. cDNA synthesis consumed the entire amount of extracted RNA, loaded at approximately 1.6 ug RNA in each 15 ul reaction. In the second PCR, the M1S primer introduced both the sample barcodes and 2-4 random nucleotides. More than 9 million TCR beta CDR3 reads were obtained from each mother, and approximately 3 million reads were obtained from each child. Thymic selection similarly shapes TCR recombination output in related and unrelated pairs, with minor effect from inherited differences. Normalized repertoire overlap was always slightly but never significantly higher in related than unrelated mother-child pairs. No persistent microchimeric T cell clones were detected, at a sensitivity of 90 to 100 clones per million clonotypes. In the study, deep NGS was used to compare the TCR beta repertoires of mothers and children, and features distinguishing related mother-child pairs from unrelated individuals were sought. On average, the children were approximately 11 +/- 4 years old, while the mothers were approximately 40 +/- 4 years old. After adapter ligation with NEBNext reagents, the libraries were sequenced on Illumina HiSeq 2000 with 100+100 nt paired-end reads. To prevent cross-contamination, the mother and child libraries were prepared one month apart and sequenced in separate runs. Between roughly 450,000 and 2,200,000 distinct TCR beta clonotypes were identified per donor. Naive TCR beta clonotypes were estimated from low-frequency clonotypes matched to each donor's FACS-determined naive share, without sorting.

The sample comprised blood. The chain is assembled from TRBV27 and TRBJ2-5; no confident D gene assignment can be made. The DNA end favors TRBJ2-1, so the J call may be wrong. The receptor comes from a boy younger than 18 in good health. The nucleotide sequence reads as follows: TGTGCCAGCGGACGATGCAATGAGCAGTTCTTC. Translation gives CASGRCNEQFF.